This TCR beta chain was recorded in a study of a mutant IDH1 vaccine in newly diagnosed glioma. Across the study: Sex among treated patients split about 62% male, about 40% female; mean age was approximately 38 years. In the visit schedule, V12 fell in week 35, while V13 fell in week 47.

The CDR3 loop spans 14 amino acids. CDR1 is SGHRS and CDR2 is YFSETQ in the germline V gene. The V and J ends lost 3 bases and 4 bases respectively, with 14 bases between them. About this clone: What it binds is unknown.

Method: immunoSEQ multiplex PCR; TCRdb's copy keeps in-frame clones and lacks some. The sample consists of roughly 21,000 clones, roughly 83% of them appearing once. Indicated time point: week 47, end of study. The investigators gave 300 ug of mutant IDH1 20-mer peptide in each vaccine dose, together with topical imiquimod. This TCR was recovered from a middle-aged man with glioma. The J gene is TRBJ2-7, the V gene TRBV5-1; D possibly corresponds to TRBD1 (7 bases). The sample here was PBMCs, taken from a glioma patient whose treatment included an IDH1 peptide vaccine. In DNA form, the CDR3 reads TGCGCCAGCAGCTCCAGGGGGGCGGCGTACGAGCAGTACTTC. Protein sequence: CASSSRGAAYEQYF.